These T cell receptor beta chains were read from a single sample in a study of blood T cells in healthy people across ages. A single record per CDR3 protein comes from TCRdb applying MiXCR to the 5' RACE reads. The sample contains 450,000 to 700,000 distinct CDR3 sequences, roughly 28% of which appear only once. Sequencing input: blood. These receptor sequences come from a woman aged 70-85 years in good health. Both conserved end residues are part of each CDR3.

j_gene	v_gene	CDR3aa
TRBJ2-3	TRBV2	CASSVVTSTDTQYF
TRBJ2-5	TRBV3-1	CASSQVLRGTQETQYF
TRBJ2-5	TRBV20-1	CSASPDRQETQYF
TRBJ1-1	TRBV20-1	CSAAKGEAFF
TRBJ2-1	TRBV6-2/TRBV6-3	CASRPGQGLGLNEQFF
TRBJ2-7	TRBV18	CASSPEDRGYEQYF
TRBJ2-4	TRBV6-2/TRBV6-3	CASSLRGLGNIQYF
TRBJ2-5	TRBV4-3	CASSQGLGTVQETQYF
-	TRBV7-3	CASSLNPGTGEQYF
TRBJ1-4	TRBV7-2	CASSSDRFSEKLFF
TRBJ1-1	TRBV5-6	CASSLYPGRLNTEAFF
TRBJ1-2	TRBV4-3	CASSQEGTGYNYGYTF
TRBJ2-3	TRBV7-9	CAREEYDTQYF
TRBJ1-2	TRBV9	CASQPGQGNYGYTF